Presented here are 14 T cell receptor beta chains from one specimen sequenced in a study of T cell clonality in common variable immunodeficiency. Measured with immunoSEQ multiplex PCR; TCRdb has only the in-frame clones, and not every one. This sample comprises fewer than 75,000 clones, none seen once only. Sequencing was carried out using peripheral blood mononuclear cells. Receptor source: a person aged 18 to 75 in good health.

Many counts were recorded for this clone. The read halts 3 residues ahead of the CDR3 end, with the missing end drawn from the germline J gene. The rearrangement joins TRBV20-1 to TRBJ2-5; 9 bases agree with TRBD1. The germline V gene encodes CDR1 DFQATT and CDR2 SNEGSKA (reference sequence). With 0 bases clipped from V and 5 bases from J, the junction kept 4 bases outside the gene matches. The CDR3 length is 14 residues. This CDR3 is CSARELTGGETQYF. The DNA read from the CDR3 is TGCAGTGCTAGAGAATTGACAGGGGGGGAGACC.

This clone was counted many times. The read falls 3 residues short of the CDR3 end, and the missing part is taken from the germline J gene. The chain links TRBV5-4 to TRBJ2-1; a possible D gene is TRBD1 (6 bases). This CDR3 is 13 amino acids long. CDR1 is SGHNT, CDR2 YYREEE, per germline (reference sequence). The germline V and J ends were trimmed by 5 bases and 8 bases, with 14 bases remaining between them. CDR3 sequence: CASRAGVSDEQFF. Partial CDR3 DNA: TGTGCCAGCAGGGCAGGGGTGAGCGATGAG.

This clone was observed at least ten times. The read terminates 3 residues ahead of where the CDR3 ends, so the germline J gene completes it. The chain has TRBV2 and TRBJ2-2, with D possibly being TRBD1 (6 bases). The CDR3 is 14 amino acids. In germline, CDR1 is SNHLY, CDR2 FYNNEI. V was shortened by 4 bases and J by 6 bases, with 12 bases between the two germline ends. Incomplete CDR3 DNA: TGTGCCAGCAGTGTCCTACAGGGATCCGGGGAG. This sequence encodes CASSVLQGSGE. The CDR3 in full is CASSVLQGSGELFF.

This clone occurred a few times. The read ends 3 residues early relative to the CDR3; the germline J gene fills the gap. V is TRBV19 and J is TRBJ1-1, with D hard to call. Germline loops: CDR1 LNHDA, CDR2 SQIVND (reference sequence). There are 15 residues in the CDR3. CDR3 bases read: TGTGCCAGTAGTACCAGCGGGAGTCCCCAAGAGACC. Amino acid sequence: CASSTSGSPQET. The full CDR3 is CASSTSGSPQETAFF.

This clone was recorded at least ten times. The read ends 3 residues before the CDR3 terminus; that terminus is restored from the germline J gene. This rearrangement joins TRBV2 to TRBJ2-2; D unclear. The germline V gene has CDR1 SNHLY and CDR2 FYNNEI. The CDR3 runs to 13 residues. V shed 2 bases and J shed 4 bases, with 5 bases lying between them. CDR3 in amino acids: CASSEIITGELFF. The CDR3 DNA, read in part, is TGTGCCAGCAGTGAAATAATCACCGGGGAG.

This clone has a count of ten or more. The sequenced fragment ends 3 residues before the CDR3 boundary, so the rest is inferred from the germline J gene. This chain joins TRBV2 and TRBJ2-3; 8 bases map to TRBD2. Germline loops: CDR1 SNHLY, CDR2 FYNNEI. V lost 7 bases, J lost 6 bases, and 6 bases stayed unmatched. The CDR3 is 13 residues long. The DNA read from the CDR3 is TGTGCCAGCATCGCGCGGGGGGCGGATACG. It codes for CASIARGADT. The entire CDR3 protein is CASIARGADTQYF.

At least ten counts were recorded for this clone. The CDR3 is cut off 3 residues early in the read; its end comes from the germline J gene. The chain joins TRBV7-3 to TRBJ2-4; TRBD2 matches 7 bases. This CDR3 is built from 13 residues. V was pared by 4 bases and J by 8 bases, with 5 bases of the junction left unmatched. Germline values: CDR1 SGHTA, CDR2 FQGTGA. The CDR3 loop is CASSSWAGDIQYF. CDR3 DNA, as far as it was read: TGTGCCAGCAGCTCCTGGGCGGGGGACATT.

This clone was seen at least ten times. The CDR3 end is not reached by the read, which stops 3 residues before it; the germline J gene fills it in. This sequence joins TRBV14 and TRBJ1-1; D is perhaps TRBD1 (5 bases). The V gene's germline CDR1 is SGHDN and CDR2 FVKESK. There are 14 residues in the CDR3. The chain's CDR3 is CASSQGQRGTEAFF. CDR3 DNA (partial): TGTGCCAGCAGCCAAGGACAGCGTGGAACCGAA.

This clone was found many times. The read finishes 3 residues shy of the CDR3 end, and the germline J gene is used to complete it. V gene TRBV2 combines with J gene TRBJ2-2, with TRBD2 matching over 8 bases. The germline V gene has CDR1 SNHLY and CDR2 FYNNEI. The CDR3 has 14 residues. V lost 6 bases to trimming and J lost 6 bases; unmatched junction nucleotides: 6. The part of the CDR3 DNA that was read is TGTGCCAGCAGGACCGGGGGGGCCCCCGGGGAG. This gives the protein CASRTGGAPGE. The full CDR3 protein reads CASRTGGAPGELFF.

There are many counts of this clone. The read ends 3 residues shy of where the CDR3 ends; the end is completed using the germline J gene. The chain employs TRBV20-1 and TRBJ2-1; 10 positions match TRBD2. The germline V gene encodes CDR1 DFQATT and CDR2 SNEGSKA (reference sequence). The CDR3 has 12 residues. The J segment lost 8 bases and the V segment lost 6 bases, leaving 4 bases of the junction unmatched. This CDR3 is CSAQGTSDEQFF. The sequenced part of the CDR3 DNA is TGCAGTGCGCAAGGGACTAGCGATGAG.

This clone was recorded at least ten times. The CDR3 end lies 3 residues beyond the end of the read and is filled in from the germline J gene. The chain couples TRBV30 to TRBJ2-3; no clear D. There are 12 residues in the CDR3. V gave up 8 bases and J gave up 3 bases, with 12 bases separating them. From germline, CDR1 is GTSNPN and CDR2 SVGIG (reference sequence). Incomplete CDR3 DNA: TGTGCCCGCTCAAGCCCTACAGATACG. Translation: CARSSPTDT. The CDR3 as a whole reads CARSSPTDTQYF.

This clone was detected a few times. Sequencing ends 3 residues short of the CDR3 end; the germline J gene provides the rest. The chain employs TRBV7-9 and TRBJ2-3; D might be TRBD1 (5 bases). Trimming removed 8 bases from V and 0 bases from J, with 9 bases in between. Germline V gene lookup returns CDR1 SEHNR and CDR2 FQNEAQ (reference sequence). CDR3 size: 13 residues. Partial CDR3 DNA: TGTGCCAGCGATAGGGGCAGCACAGATACG. This gives the protein CASDRGSTDT. The whole CDR3 sequence reads CASDRGSTDTQYF. Using reference TRBV7-9 and TRBJ2-3 for the parts outside the CDR3, the full variable domain is DTGVSQNPRHKITKRGQNVTFRCDPISEHNRLYWYRQTLGQGPEFLTYFQNEAQLEKSRLLSDRFSAERPKGSFSTLEIQRTEQGDSAMYLCASDRGSTDTQYFGPGTRLTVL.

This clone was observed many times. The DNA ends 3 residues before the CDR3 does, and the rest of the CDR3 is filled in from the germline J gene. The V call is TRBV6-4, the J call TRBJ2-1, with a weak D call TRBD1 (5 bases). Germline-derived CDR1 and CDR2 are MRHNA and SNTAGT. CDR3 length: 12 amino acids. Trimming took 5 bases from V and 5 from J, leaving 7 bases between them. The CDR3 protein is CASSQGNNEQFF. The part of the CDR3 DNA that was read is TGTGCCAGCAGTCAGGGCAACAATGAG.

At least ten counts were recorded for this clone. Read coverage stops 3 residues before the CDR3 terminus; the germline J gene supplies the remainder. The chain combines TRBV20-1 with TRBJ2-3, with TRBD2 identical over 10 bases. The CDR3 is 14 residues long. Trimming removed 5 bases from V and 2 bases from J; junction bases left unmatched: 4. The germline V gene encodes CDR1 DFQATT and CDR2 SNEGSKA (reference sequence). The CDR3 loop is CSAFLAGVTDTQYF. The CDR3 DNA, read in part, is TGCAGTGCTTTTCTAGCGGGAGTCACAGATACG.